This T cell receptor beta chain is drawn from a study of blood T cell repertoires in COVID-19. Some clones are missing from TCRdb's copy, which holds only in-frame ones; the method was immunoSEQ multiplex PCR. The table has 120,000 to 150,000 clones, just over 85% seen once; the top ten hold roughly 8.7%. V shed 4 bases and J 1 base; nucleotides not matched to a gene: 6. CDR1 and CDR2 (germline): SGHDN, FVKESK. The CDR3 runs to 15 residues. The sample taken for sequencing was peripheral blood. The chain recombines TRBV14 with TRBJ1-1; the match to TRBD1 covers 7 bases. The TCR sequence derives from a woman in her fifties or sixties with acute or convalescent COVID-19. This chain's CDR3 is CASSLRQGANTEAFF. Here the CDR3 DNA reads TGTGCCAGCAGCCTACGACAGGGTGCGAACACTGAAGCTTTCTTT.